This TCR beta chain was recorded in a study of response to subunit inactivated influenza vaccine. Germline values: CDR1 SEHNR, CDR2 FQNEAQ (reference sequence). There are 13 residues in the CDR3. The V end was cut by 5 bases, the J end by 8 bases, with 13 bases between. TCRdb analysed the RT-PCR reads with MiXCR anew, one entry per CDR3 protein. Of some 200,000 distinct CDR3 sequences detected, approximately 12% appear once; the ten largest clones hold 25% to 30%. The sample was also reused in another study, on T cells expressing NK-cell markers. From that study: It was by 5'RACE template switching with UMIs that TCR beta cDNA was made. Sorted CD3+CD56+NKG2C+, CD3+CD56+NKG2C- and CD3+CD56-NKG2C+ T cells provided the TCR beta repertoires.

The chain links TRBV7-9 to TRBJ2-1; D not certain. This TCR came from a man aged 50 to 60 who received an inactivated influenza vaccine. Sequencing was performed on CD8+ T cells sorted from PBMCs, taken 11 to 12 days after vaccination. The CDR3 protein is CASSGGALYEQFF. The CDR3 DNA is TGTGCCAGCAGCGGTGGCGCCCTCTATGAGCAGTTCTTC.